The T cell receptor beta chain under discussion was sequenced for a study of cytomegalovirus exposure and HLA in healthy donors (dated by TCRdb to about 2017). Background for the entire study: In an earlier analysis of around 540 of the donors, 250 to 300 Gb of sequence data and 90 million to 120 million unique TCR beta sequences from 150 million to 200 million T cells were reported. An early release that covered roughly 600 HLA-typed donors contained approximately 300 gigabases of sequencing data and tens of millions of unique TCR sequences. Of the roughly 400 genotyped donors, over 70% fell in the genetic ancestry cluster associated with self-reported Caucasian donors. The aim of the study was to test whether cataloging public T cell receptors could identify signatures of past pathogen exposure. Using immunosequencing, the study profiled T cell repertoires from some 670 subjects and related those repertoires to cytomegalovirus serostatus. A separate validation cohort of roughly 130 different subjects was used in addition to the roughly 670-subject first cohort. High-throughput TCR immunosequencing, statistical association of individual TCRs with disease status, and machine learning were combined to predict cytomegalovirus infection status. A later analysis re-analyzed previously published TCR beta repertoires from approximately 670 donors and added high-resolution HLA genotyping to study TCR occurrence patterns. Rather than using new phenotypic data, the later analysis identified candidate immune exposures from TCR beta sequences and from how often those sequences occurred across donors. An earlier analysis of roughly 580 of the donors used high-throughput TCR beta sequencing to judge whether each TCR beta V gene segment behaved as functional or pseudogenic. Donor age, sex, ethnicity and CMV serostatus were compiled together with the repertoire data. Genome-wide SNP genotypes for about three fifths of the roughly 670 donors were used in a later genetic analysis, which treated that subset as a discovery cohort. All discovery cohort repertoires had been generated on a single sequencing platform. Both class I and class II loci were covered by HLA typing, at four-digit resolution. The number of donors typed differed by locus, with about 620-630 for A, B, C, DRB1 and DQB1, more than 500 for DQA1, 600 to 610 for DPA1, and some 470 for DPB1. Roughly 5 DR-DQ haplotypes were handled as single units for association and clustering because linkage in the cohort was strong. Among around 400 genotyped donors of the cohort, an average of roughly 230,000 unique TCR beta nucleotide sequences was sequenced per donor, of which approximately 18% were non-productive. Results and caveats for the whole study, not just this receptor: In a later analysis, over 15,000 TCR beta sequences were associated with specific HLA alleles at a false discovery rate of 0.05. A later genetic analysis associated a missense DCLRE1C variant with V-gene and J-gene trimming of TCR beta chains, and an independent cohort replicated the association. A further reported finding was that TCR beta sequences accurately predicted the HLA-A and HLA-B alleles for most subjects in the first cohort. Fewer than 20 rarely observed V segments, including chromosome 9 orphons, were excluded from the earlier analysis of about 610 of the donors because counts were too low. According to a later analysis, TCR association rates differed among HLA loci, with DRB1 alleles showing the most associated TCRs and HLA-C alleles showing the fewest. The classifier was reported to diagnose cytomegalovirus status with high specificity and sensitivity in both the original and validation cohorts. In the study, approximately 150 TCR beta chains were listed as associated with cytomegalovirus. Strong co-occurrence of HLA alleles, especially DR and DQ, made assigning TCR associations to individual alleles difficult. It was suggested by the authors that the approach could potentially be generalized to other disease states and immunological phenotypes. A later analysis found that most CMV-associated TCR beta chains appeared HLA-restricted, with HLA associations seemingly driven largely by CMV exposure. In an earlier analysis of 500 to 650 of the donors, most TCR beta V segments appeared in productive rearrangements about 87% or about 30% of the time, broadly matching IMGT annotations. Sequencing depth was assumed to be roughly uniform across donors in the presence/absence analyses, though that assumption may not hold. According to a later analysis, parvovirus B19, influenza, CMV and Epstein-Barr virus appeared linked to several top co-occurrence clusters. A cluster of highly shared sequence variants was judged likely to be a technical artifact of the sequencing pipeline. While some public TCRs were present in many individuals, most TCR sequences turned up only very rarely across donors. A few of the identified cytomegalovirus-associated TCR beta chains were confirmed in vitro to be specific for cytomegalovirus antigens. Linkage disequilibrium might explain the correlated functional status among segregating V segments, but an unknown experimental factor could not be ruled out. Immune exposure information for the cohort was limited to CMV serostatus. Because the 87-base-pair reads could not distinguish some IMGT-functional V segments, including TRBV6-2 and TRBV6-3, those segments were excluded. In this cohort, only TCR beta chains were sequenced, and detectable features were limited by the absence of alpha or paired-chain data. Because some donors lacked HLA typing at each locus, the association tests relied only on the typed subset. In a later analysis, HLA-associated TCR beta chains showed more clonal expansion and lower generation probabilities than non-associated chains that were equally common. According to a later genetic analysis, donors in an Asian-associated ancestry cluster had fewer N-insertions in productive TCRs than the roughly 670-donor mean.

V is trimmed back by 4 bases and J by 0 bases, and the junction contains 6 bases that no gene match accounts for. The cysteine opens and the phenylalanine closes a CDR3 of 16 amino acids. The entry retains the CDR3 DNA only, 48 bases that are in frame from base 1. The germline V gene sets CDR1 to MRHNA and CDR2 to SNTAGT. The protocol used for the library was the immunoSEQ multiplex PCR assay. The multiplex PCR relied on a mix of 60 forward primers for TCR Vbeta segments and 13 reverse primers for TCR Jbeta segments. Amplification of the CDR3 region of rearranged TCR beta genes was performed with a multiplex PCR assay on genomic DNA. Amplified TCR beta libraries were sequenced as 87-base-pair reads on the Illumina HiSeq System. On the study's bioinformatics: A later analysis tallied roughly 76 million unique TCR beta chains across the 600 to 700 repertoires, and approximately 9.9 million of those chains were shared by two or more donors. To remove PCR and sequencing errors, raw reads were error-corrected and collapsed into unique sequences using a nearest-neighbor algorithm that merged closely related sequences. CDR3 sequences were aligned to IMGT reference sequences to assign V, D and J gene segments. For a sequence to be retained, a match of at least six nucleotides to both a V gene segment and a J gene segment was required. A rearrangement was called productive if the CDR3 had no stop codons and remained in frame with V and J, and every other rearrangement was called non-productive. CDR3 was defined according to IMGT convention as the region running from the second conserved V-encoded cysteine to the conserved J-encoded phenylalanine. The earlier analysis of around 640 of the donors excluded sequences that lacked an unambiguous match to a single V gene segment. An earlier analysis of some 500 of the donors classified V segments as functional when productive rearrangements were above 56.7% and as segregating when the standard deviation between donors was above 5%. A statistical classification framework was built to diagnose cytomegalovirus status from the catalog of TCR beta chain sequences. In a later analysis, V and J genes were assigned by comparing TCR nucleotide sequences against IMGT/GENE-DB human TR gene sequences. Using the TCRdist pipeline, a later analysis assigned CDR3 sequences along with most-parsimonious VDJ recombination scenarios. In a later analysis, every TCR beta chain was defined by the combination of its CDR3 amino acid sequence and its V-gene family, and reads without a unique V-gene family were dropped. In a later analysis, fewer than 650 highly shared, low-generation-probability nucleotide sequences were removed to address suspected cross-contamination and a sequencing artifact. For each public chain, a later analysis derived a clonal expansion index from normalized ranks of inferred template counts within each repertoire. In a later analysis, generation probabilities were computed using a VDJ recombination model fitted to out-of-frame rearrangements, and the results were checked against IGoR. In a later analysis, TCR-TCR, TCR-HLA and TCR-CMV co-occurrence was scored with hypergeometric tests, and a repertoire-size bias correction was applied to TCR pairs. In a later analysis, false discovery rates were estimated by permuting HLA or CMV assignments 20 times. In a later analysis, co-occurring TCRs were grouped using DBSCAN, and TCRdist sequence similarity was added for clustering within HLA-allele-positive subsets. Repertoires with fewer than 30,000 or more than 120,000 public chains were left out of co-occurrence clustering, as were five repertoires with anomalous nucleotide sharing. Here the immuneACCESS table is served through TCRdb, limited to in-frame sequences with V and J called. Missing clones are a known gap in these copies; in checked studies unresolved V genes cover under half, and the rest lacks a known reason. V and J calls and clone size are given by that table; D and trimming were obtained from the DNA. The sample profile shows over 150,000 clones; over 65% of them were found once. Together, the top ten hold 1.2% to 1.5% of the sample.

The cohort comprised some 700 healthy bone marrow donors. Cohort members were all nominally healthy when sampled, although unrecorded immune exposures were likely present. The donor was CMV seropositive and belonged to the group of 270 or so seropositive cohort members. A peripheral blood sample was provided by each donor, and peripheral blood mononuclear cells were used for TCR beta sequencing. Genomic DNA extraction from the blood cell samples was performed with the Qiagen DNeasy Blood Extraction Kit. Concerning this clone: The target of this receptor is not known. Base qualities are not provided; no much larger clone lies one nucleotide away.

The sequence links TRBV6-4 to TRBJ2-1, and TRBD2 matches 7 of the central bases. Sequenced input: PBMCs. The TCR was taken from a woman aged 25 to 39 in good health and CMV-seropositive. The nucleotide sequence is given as TGTGCCAGCAGTGCCTGGCTAGCGGCCTCCTACAATGAGCAGTTCTTC. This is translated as CASSAWLAASYNEQFF.